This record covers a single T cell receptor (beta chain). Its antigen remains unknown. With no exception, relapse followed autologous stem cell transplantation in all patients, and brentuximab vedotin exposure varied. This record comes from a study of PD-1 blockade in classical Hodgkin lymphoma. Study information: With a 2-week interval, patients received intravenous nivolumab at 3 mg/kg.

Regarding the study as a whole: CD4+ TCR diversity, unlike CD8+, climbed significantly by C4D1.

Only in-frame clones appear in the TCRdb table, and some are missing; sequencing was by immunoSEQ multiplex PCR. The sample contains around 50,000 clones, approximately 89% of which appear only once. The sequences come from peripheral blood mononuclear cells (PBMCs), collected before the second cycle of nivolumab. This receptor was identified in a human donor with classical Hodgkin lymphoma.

The CDR3 spells CASSQSLTSGQETQYF. The CDR3 nucleotides read TGTGCCAGCAGTCAATCACTTACTAGCGGTCAAGAGACCCAGTACTTC. The V call is TRBV28, the J call TRBJ2-5; 8 bases match TRBD2. This CDR3 spans 16 amino acids. Germline V lookup: CDR1 MDHEN, CDR2 SYDVKM. V lost 5 bases to trimming and J lost 2 bases; unmatched junction nucleotides: 10.